These T cell receptor beta chains were read from a single sample in a study of blood T cell repertoires in COVID-19. Only in-frame clones appear in the TCRdb table, and some are missing; sequencing was by immunoSEQ multiplex PCR. The profile shows some 68,000 clones, 90% of them singletons. The material sequenced was peripheral blood. Source of these receptors: a man in his forties or fifties with COVID-19, enrolled during active disease. Each CDR3 is given with its conserved first and last residue. Fields, in order: V gene, clone size, J gene, D gene, CDR3 protein, CDR3 DNA. A D gene is named only where the DNA matches it firmly. Clone size is not always given. Where it is, it says once, few, many or a class for expanded clones.

TRBV7-2	once	TRBJ2-7	.	CASSLRGGVDYEQYF	TGTGCCAGCAGCTTAAGGGGGGGCGTCGACTACGAGCAGTACTTC
TRBV11-2	.	TRBJ2-7	TRBD2	CASMRLAGTYEQYF	TGTGCCAGCATGCGACTAGCGGGAACCTACGAGCAGTACTTC
TRBV7-2	.	TRBJ1-5	TRBD1	CASSLGTGGSGQPQHF	TGTGCCAGCAGCTTAGGGACAGGGGGGAGCGGCCAGCCCCAGCATTTT
TRBV6-6	.	TRBJ2-4	TRBD2	CASSPLAGVAKNIQYF	TGTGCCAGCAGTCCACTAGCGGGGGTAGCCAAAAACATTCAGTACTTC
TRBV7-9	.	TRBJ2-6	.	CASSRKSVSGANVLTF	TGTGCCAGCAGCCGAAAGAGTGTCTCTGGGGCCAACGTCCTGACTTTC
TRBV19	.	TRBJ1-5	.	CASSIVGGGNQPQHF	TGTGCCAGTAGTATAGTCGGGGGTGGCAATCAGCCCCAGCATTTT
TRBV9	.	TRBJ2-5	TRBD2	CASSGGLALETQYF	TGTGCCAGCAGCGGGGGACTAGCATTAGAGACCCAGTACTTC
TRBV5-4	.	TRBJ2-7	TRBD1	CASSSGTGAYEQYF	TGTGCCAGCAGCTCCGGGACAGGGGCCTACGAGCAGTACTTC
TRBV5-1	.	TRBJ2-7	TRBD2	CASSPGGGRGLYEQYF	TGCGCCAGCAGCCCGGGGGGCGGGAGGGGACTCTACGAGCAGTACTTC
TRBV6-6	.	TRBJ1-1	TRBD1	CASSRGQMNTEAFF	TGTGCCAGCAGCCGGGGACAGATGAACACTGAAGCTTTCTTT
TRBV7-2	.	TRBJ1-1	.	CASSLVGGRATEAFF	TGTGCCAGCAGCTTAGTGGGCGGCAGGGCCACTGAAGCTTTCTTT
TRBV7-6	.	TRBJ2-3	TRBD1	CASSLSGDRDGDTQYF	TGTGCCAGCAGCTTATCGGGGGACAGGGATGGAGATACGCAGTATTTT
TRBV7-9	.	TRBJ2-1	TRBD2	CASSQGLADNEQFF	TGTGCCAGCAGCCAGGGACTAGCGGACAATGAGCAGTTCTTC
TRBV15	.	TRBJ1-2	TRBD1	CATSRGQGYGYTF	TGTGCCACCAGCAGGGGACAGGGTTATGGCTACACCTTC
TRBV6-5	.	TRBJ1-5	.	CASSYSLSGQPQHF	TGTGCCAGCAGTTACTCCCTCTCTGGCCAGCCCCAGCATTTT
TRBV7-3	once	TRBJ2-1	TRBD2	CASSLGGEGEQFF	TGTGCCAGCAGCTTAGGAGGGGAGGGTGAGCAGTTCTTC
TRBV19	.	TRBJ1-5	.	CASKGVGQPQHF	TGTGCCAGTAAGGGGGTGGGTCAGCCCCAGCATTTT
TRBV18	.	TRBJ1-2	TRBD1	CASSPSADRGRDGYTF	TGTGCCAGCTCACCGTCGGCCGACAGGGGGCGAGATGGCTACACCTTC
TRBV12-3/TRBV12-4	.	TRBJ2-7	.	CASSLELGLVQYF	TGTGCCAGCAGTTTAGAACTAGGGCTCGTCCAGTACTTC
TRBV24-1	.	TRBJ2-7	TRBD2	CATSDPKGGAEQYF	TGTGCCACCAGTGACCCAAAGGGAGGGGCCGAGCAGTACTTC
TRBV29-1	.	TRBJ2-7	TRBD1	CSVQGARSYEQYF	TGCAGCGTGCAGGGGGCAAGGTCCTACGAGCAGTACTTC
TRBV5-4	.	TRBJ2-5	.	CASSGTVGMTQETQYF	TGTGCCAGCAGCGGGACTGTAGGGATGACACAAGAGACCCAGTACTTC